Shown below are 30 T cell receptor beta chains from a single sample sequenced in a study of neurological immune-mediated disorders. TCRdb re-called the 5' RACE reads with MiXCR, one entry per CDR3 protein. The table shows about 65,000 distinct CDR3 sequences, with 4.1% occurring only once. The source material was PBMCs. All receptors come from a man in his fifties or sixties with multiple sclerosis.

This clonotype was seen many times. The chain combines TRBV7-2 with TRBJ1-2; 7 bases agree with TRBD1. CDR1 and CDR2 (germline): SGHTA, FQGNSA. This CDR3 spans 15 amino acids. V lost 5 bases and J lost 2; bases outside the gene matches: 8. The CDR3 bases are TGTGCCAGCAGCCCTGACAGGGTGGGGAACTATGGCTACACCTTC. As protein: CASSPDRVGNYGYTF.

This rearrangement joins TRBV2 to TRBJ2-2; D not certain. V was cut by 6 bases and J by 6 bases, with 14 bases left in between. Looked up from germline, CDR1 is SNHLY and CDR2 is FYNNEI. The CDR3 consists of 14 residues. CDR3 sequence reads: CASRIEISSGELFF. CDR3 bases: TGTGCCAGCAGAATCGAAATATCCTCCGGGGAGCTGTTTTTT.

This clonotype was seen at least ten times. CDR3 bases: TGCAGTGCTAGCCGGCAGGGTAGTGGCTACACCTTC. It specifies CSASRQGSGYTF. This sequence joins TRBV20-1 and TRBJ1-2, with D maybe TRBD1 (5 bases). Germline loops: CDR1 DFQATT, CDR2 SNEGSKA (reference sequence). Trimming cost V 3 bases and J 7 bases, with 12 bases left between them. The CDR3 has 12 amino acids.

This clonotype was counted between two and nine times. J is TRBJ2-5 and V is TRBV28; TRBD2 is a possible D gene (5 bases). This CDR3 has 15 residues. V lost 6 bases, J lost 5 bases, and 19 bases lay in between. Looked up from germline, CDR1 is MDHEN and CDR2 is SYDVKM. The CDR3: CASRALATLGETQYF. The CDR3, as DNA: TGTGCCAGCAGGGCCCTAGCAACCCTCGGGGAGACCCAGTACTTC. The variable domain in full, with the rest retrieved from reference TRBV28 and TRBJ2-5, is DVKVTQSSRYLVKRTGEKVFLECVQDMDHENMFWYRQDPGLGLRLIYFSYDVKMKEKGDIPEGYSVSREKKERFSLILESASTNQTSMYLCASRALATLGETQYFGPGTRLLVL.

This chain links TRBV4-3 with TRBJ1-4; D is unresolved. The CDR3 totals 16 residues. Looked up from germline, CDR1 is LGHNA and CDR2 is YSLEER. V was pared by 0 bases and J by 7 bases, with 15 bases between. This CDR3 reads CASSQDVNRFAEKLFF. Here the CDR3 DNA reads TGCGCCAGCAGCCAAGACGTGAACCGCTTTGCTGAAAAACTGTTTTTT.

The table lists this clonotype with many counts. In DNA, the CDR3 is TGTGCCTGGAGTGTAAAGGGGGGCTGGAGCACAGATACGCAGTATTTT. It translates to CAWSVKGGWSTDTQYF. V gene TRBV30 combines with J gene TRBJ2-3; D may correspond to TRBD1 or TRBD2 (6 bases each). Trimming stripped 0 bases from V and 0 bases from J, with 13 bases between. Germline V gene sequence: CDR1 GTSNPN, CDR2 SVGIG (reference sequence). The CDR3 extends over 16 amino acids.

At least ten counts were recorded for this clonotype. The chain carries TRBV3-1 and TRBJ2-7; weak D call: TRBD1 (6 bases). The CDR3 has 18 residues. Trimming stripped 0 bases from V and 2 bases from J, with 20 bases between. Germline CDR1 LGHDT, CDR2 YNNKEL (reference sequence). The CDR3 here is CASSQERPWTEIPYEQYF. CDR3 DNA: TGTGCCAGCAGCCAAGAGAGGCCTTGGACAGAAATTCCCTACGAGCAGTACTTC.

Many counts were recorded for this clonotype. The rearrangement joins TRBV20-1 to TRBJ1-2, with D hard to call. Trimming took 3 bases from V and 7 from J, leaving 15 bases between them. This CDR3 region has 13 residues. The germline gives CDR1 DFQATT, CDR2 SNEGSKA (reference sequence). The CDR3 is CSASSPGKGGYTF. As DNA, the CDR3 is TGCAGTGCTAGTTCCCCGGGAAAGGGTGGCTACACCTTC.

This clonotype was seen a handful of times. The rearrangement links TRBV5-1 to TRBJ2-1, with TRBD1 matching 8 bases. The CDR3 length is 17 residues. In germline, CDR1 is SGHRS, CDR2 YFSETQ. Germline trimming cut 3 bases from V and 2 bases from J; bases unmatched to any gene: 10. The CDR3 here is CASSSVAGTGPYNEQFF. The CDR3 nucleotides read TGCGCCAGCAGCTCGGTGGCCGGGACAGGACCCTACAATGAGCAGTTCTTC.

The table lists this clonotype with many counts. The rearrangement uses TRBV12-3 or TRBV12-4 and TRBJ2-1; 9 bases line up with TRBD1. The V gene end was trimmed by 6 bases and the J gene end by 3 bases; junction bases not matched to a gene: 6. The CDR3 is made up of 15 amino acids. For the CDR3, the DNA is TGTGCCAGCAGCGGAGACAGGGGGAGCTACAATGAGCAGTTCTTC. Protein product: CASSGDRGSYNEQFF.

This clonotype was seen at least ten times. V is TRBV6-5 and J is TRBJ1-2; tentative D call: TRBD1 (5 bases). The CDR3 contains 16 residues. The germline CDR1 and CDR2 sequences are MNHEY and SVGAGI. V lost 5 bases and J 5 bases, leaving 21 bases between the germline ends. The CDR3, as DNA: TGTGCCAGCAGTCTGAGTTACAACCAGGGAGGGTATGGCTACACCTTC. It codes for CASSLSYNQGGYGYTF.

Regarding this clonotype: One end of the junction does not line up with germline, which may come from a read error. The V and J genes are TRBV20-1 and TRBJ1-6; D unclear. The CDR3 loop spans 13 amino acids. The germline gives CDR1 DFQATT, CDR2 SNEGSKA (reference sequence). CDR3 in DNA: TGCAGTGCTAGCGGGGAGGGTAATTCACCCCTCAACTTT. Encoded protein: CSASGEGNSPLNF.

At least ten counts were recorded for this clonotype. One end of the junction varies from germline; a read error may be responsible. The J gene is TRBJ1-6, the V gene TRBV6-5, with 10 bases lining up with TRBD1. The CDR3 sequence is 15 residues long. Germline CDR1 and CDR2: MNHEY and SVGAGI. CDR3 sequence: CASSYGTGENSPLNF. CDR3 nucleotide sequence: TGTGCCAGCAGTTACGGGACAGGGGAAAATTCACCCCTCAACTTT.

This clonotype was seen ten or more times. The chain uses TRBV14 and TRBJ2-1, with 8 bases aligning to TRBD1. The germline gives CDR1 SGHDN, CDR2 FVKESK. The J segment lost 6 bases and the V segment lost 5 bases, leaving 12 bases of the junction unmatched. The CDR3 totals 16 residues. CDR3 residues: CASSYLQGAARNEQFF. DNA for the CDR3: TGTGCCAGCAGCTACCTTCAGGGGGCGGCGCGCAATGAGCAGTTCTTC.

This clonotype has at least ten counts. V and J are TRBV2 and TRBJ2-7, with D tentatively TRBD1 (6 bases). The length of the CDR3 is 20 residues. V gave up 3 bases and J gave up 2 bases, with 29 bases separating them. Looked up from germline, CDR1 is SNHLY and CDR2 is FYNNEI. The CDR3 nucleotides read TGTGCCAGCAGTGAGGTGGGAGTGGGACACGGACCCGGTTTTCCCTACGAGCAGTACTTC. Its protein product is CASSEVGVGHGPGFPYEQYF.

This clonotype was observed at least ten times. The chain's CDR3 is CASKAGDSGELFF. The CDR3 DNA reads as TGCGCCAGCAAAGCTGGGGACTCCGGGGAGCTGTTTTTT. This sequence joins TRBV4-3 and TRBJ2-2; TRBD2 is a possible D gene (6 bases). This CDR3 has 13 residues. The germline V gene has CDR1 LGHNA and CDR2 YSLEER. The V end was cut by 7 bases, the J end by 6 bases, with 12 bases between.

This clonotype was counted many times. This chain joins TRBV20-1 and TRBJ2-2; no firm D call. The CDR3 contains 12 residues. Germline CDR1 DFQATT, CDR2 SNEGSKA (reference sequence). The CDR3 loop is CSAPQNTGELFF. CDR3 nucleotide sequence: TGCAGCGCTCCCCAGAACACCGGGGAGCTGTTTTTT.

This clonotype was counted ten times or more. The chain has TRBV6-5 and TRBJ2-1; no definite D call. The V gene's germline CDR1 is MNHEY and CDR2 SVGAGI. The CDR3 runs to 16 residues. Trimming left V 0 bases short and J 0 bases short, with 9 bases between. CDR3 in amino acids: CASSYSARSSYNEQFF. CDR3 DNA: TGTGCCAGCAGTTACTCGGCTAGAAGCTCCTACAATGAGCAGTTCTTC.

As regards this clonotype: The CDR3 does not end in the conserved phenylalanine or tryptophan, so this is likely a read error. The gene calls are TRBV7-8 and TRBJ2-6; D assignment may be TRBD1 or TRBD2 (5 bases each). From germline, CDR1 is SGHVS and CDR2 FQNEAQ. This CDR3 has 15 residues. V gave up 5 bases and J gave up 2 bases, with 10 bases separating them. CDR3: CASSRGVAGANVLTI. In nucleotides, the CDR3 is TGTGCCAGCAGCCGAGGGGTGGCTGGGGCCAACGTCCTGACTATC.

This clonotype was counted many times. J is TRBJ2-7 and V is TRBV5-1, with 10 bases aligning to TRBD2. J gave up 5 bases and V 4 bases, and 9 bases lay outside the gene matches. Germline CDR1 is SGHRS and CDR2 is YFSETQ. The CDR3 has 15 amino acids. The DNA for the CDR3 is TGCGCCAGCAGCGGGAATCTAGCGGGGGACAACGAGCAGTACTTC. It yields the protein CASSGNLAGDNEQYF.

This clonotype has ten or more counts. This chain links TRBV7-9 with TRBJ2-1, with D maybe TRBD2 (7 bases). The CDR3 is made up of 16 amino acids. The germline V gene encodes CDR1 SEHNR and CDR2 FQNEAQ (reference sequence). V dropped 0 bases and J dropped 0 bases, with 9 bases sitting between them. CDR3 bases: TGTGCCAGCAGCTTAGCGGGGGGGCCCTCCTACAATGAGCAGTTCTTC. It encodes CASSLAGGPSYNEQFF.

At least ten counts were recorded for this clonotype. The chain uses TRBV7-6 and TRBJ2-3; D perhaps matches TRBD1 (6 bases). Germline CDR1 reads SGHVS; CDR2 reads FNYEAQ. The CDR3 loop spans 16 amino acids. Trimming stripped 3 bases from V and 4 bases from J, with 17 bases between. CDR3 sequence reads: CASSFLARGGPDTQYF. The CDR3 DNA reads TGTGCCAGCAGCTTTTTGGCCAGGGGTGGCCCAGATACGCAGTATTTT. Based on the CDR3 plus reference TRBV7-6 and TRBJ2-3, the full variable domain is GAGVSQSPRYKVTKRGQDVALRCDPISGHVSLYWYRQALGQGPEFLTYFNYEAQQDKSGLPNDRFSAERPEGSISTLTIQRTEQRDSAMYRCASSFLARGGPDTQYFGPGTRLTVL.

Concerning this clonotype itself: Here the CDR3 omits its conserved ending phenylalanine or tryptophan, so a read error is the likely source. V and J are TRBV6-5 and TRBJ2-5, with 7 nucleotides matching TRBD1. The CDR3 sequence is 15 residues long. Unmatched junction bases numbered 4, after V lost 0 bases and J lost 3 bases. CDR1 is MNHEY and CDR2 is SVGAGI in the germline V gene. Here the CDR3 reads CASSYSGTAKETQYN. CDR3 DNA: TGTGCCAGCAGTTACTCCGGGACAGCTAAAGAGACCCAGTACAAC.

This clonotype was counted many times. The V gene is TRBV12-3 or TRBV12-4, the J gene TRBJ2-5; 7 nucleotides align to TRBD1. Trimming cost V 1 base and J 7 bases; bases outside gene matches: 15. The CDR3 spans 17 residues. CDR3 in amino acids: CASSLDPGEGAWWTQYF. The CDR3 DNA is TGTGCCAGCAGTTTAGACCCTGGTGAGGGGGCTTGGTGGACCCAGTACTTC.

This clonotype came up many times. The chain employs TRBV12-3 or TRBV12-4 and TRBJ2-1; D is possibly TRBD1 (6 bases). This CDR3 region has 15 residues. V shed 3 bases and J shed 5 bases, with 14 bases lying between them. CDR3 residues: CASSFRQVDDNEQFF. The CDR3 DNA reads as TGTGCCAGCAGTTTCAGACAGGTGGACGACAATGAGCAGTTCTTC.

This clonotype came up many times. J is TRBJ1-1 and V is TRBV5-1; 9 nucleotides line up with TRBD1. CDR3 length: 16 amino acids. Germline V lookup: CDR1 SGHRS, CDR2 YFSETQ. After removal of 0 bases from V and 3 bases from J, the junction contained 6 bases not matched to a gene. CDR3: CASSLDPGTGYTEAFF. CDR3 coding DNA: TGCGCCAGCAGCTTGGATCCCGGGACAGGGTACACTGAAGCTTTCTTT.

In this sample, this clonotype turned up many times. The rearrangement joins TRBV27 to TRBJ2-5; a possible D gene is TRBD2 (7 bases). In germline, CDR1 is MNHEY, CDR2 SMNVEV (reference sequence). There are 13 residues in the CDR3. The V end lost 8 bases, the J end lost 5 bases, and 15 bases lay between the germline ends. As DNA, the CDR3 is TGTGCCAGCCAAGGGGGGGCGGCGGAGACCCAGTACTTC. This translates into CASQGGAAETQYF.

In its sample, this clonotype was seen many times. For the CDR3, the DNA is TGTGCCAGCAGCCTAAGGGGGGGGGCTGTTCAGCCCCAGCATTTT. Translated: CASSLRGGAVQPQHF. This rearrangement joins TRBV5-6 to TRBJ1-5; D perhaps matches TRBD1 (6 bases). The CDR3 covers 15 residues. Germline-derived CDR1 and CDR2 are SGHDT and YYEEEE. V was shortened by 4 bases and J by 6 bases, with 17 bases between the two germline ends.

The gene calls are TRBV10-3 and TRBJ2-3, with 11 bases fitting TRBD1. The CDR3 contains 18 residues. Germline lookup yields CDR1 ENHRY and CDR2 SYGVKD. After removal of 1 base from V and 0 bases from J, the junction contained 6 bases not matched to a gene. DNA for the CDR3: TGTGCCATCAGTGAGTGGACAGGGGGCCGTTCTAGCACAGATACGCAGTATTTT. This sequence encodes CAISEWTGGRSSTDTQYF.

This clonotype was observed many times. The rearrangement joins TRBV6-6 to TRBJ2-7, with no clear D. There are 14 residues in the CDR3. Germline V CDR1 and CDR2: MNHNY, SVGAGI (reference sequence). Trimming stripped 0 bases from V and 4 bases from J, with 10 bases between. The CDR3 bases are TGTGCCAGCAGTTACTCGAGTCAGCTTTACGAGCAGTACGTC. It codes for CASSYSSQLYEQYV.